One and the same sample provided the 10 T cell receptor beta chains below, sequenced in a study of blood T cell repertoires in COVID-19. Clones were read by immunoSEQ multiplex PCR, and TCRdb kept only the in-frame ones, dropping some. The table lists around 130,000 clones, almost 85% of them singletons. Sequenced material: peripheral blood. Every receptor here comes from a woman aged 25 to 39 who had recovered from COVID-19.

The chain has TRBV4-1 and TRBJ2-5; TRBD1 aligns across 10 bases. The CDR3 spans 16 residues. V was pared by 2 bases and J by 0 bases, with 3 bases of the junction left unmatched. From germline, CDR1 is MGHRA and CDR2 YSYEKL. CDR3 protein: CASSQRTGGYQETQYF. In DNA form, the CDR3 reads TGCGCCAGCAGCCAAAGGACAGGGGGGTACCAAGAGACCCAGTACTTC.

This clone occurred many times. The gene calls are TRBV29-1 and TRBJ2-7; 7 bases agree with TRBD2. With V trimmed by 4 bases and J by 6 bases, 3 bases remained unmatched. CDR3 length: 11 amino acids. Germline values: CDR1 SQVTM, CDR2 ANQGSEA. CDR3 in amino acids: CSVVRGGEQYF. The DNA of the CDR3 is TGCAGCGTTGTTCGCGGGGGCGAGCAGTACTTC.

V gene TRBV7-9 combines with J gene TRBJ2-5; 9 positions match TRBD1. This CDR3 region has 16 residues. After removal of 0 bases from V and 5 bases from J, the junction contained 7 bases not matched to a gene. CDR1 and CDR2 (germline): SEHNR, FQNEAQ (reference sequence). CDR3 residues: CASSLAAQGAWETQYF. DNA of the CDR3: TGTGCCAGCAGCTTAGCAGCACAGGGGGCGTGGGAGACCCAGTACTTC.

This clone came up a few times. The CDR3 loop reads CASTQGGVRQETQYF. In DNA, the CDR3 is TGTGCCAGCACCCAAGGGGGGGTCAGGCAAGAGACCCAGTACTTC. This chain links TRBV2 with TRBJ2-5, with a tentative D call TRBD2 (7 bases). V was trimmed by 7 bases and J by 2 bases, leaving 17 bases between them. CDR1 is SNHLY, CDR2 FYNNEI, per germline. CDR3 length equals 15 residues.

The rearrangement links TRBV15 to TRBJ2-1; 13 nucleotides align to TRBD2. After removal of 1 base from V and 3 bases from J, the junction contained 6 bases not matched to a gene. This CDR3 region has 18 residues. CDR1 is LNHNV, CDR2 YYDKDF, per germline (reference sequence). CDR3 sequence: CATSRARTSGSFYNEQFF. The CDR3 bases are TGTGCCACCAGCAGAGCGAGGACTAGCGGGAGTTTCTACAATGAGCAGTTCTTC.

This clone was seen a handful of times. The chain is built from TRBV21-1 and TRBJ2-1; the table's D call, TRBD1, was not checked against the DNA. TRBV21-1 constitutes a pseudogene. This CDR3 is 17 amino acids long. In DNA, the CDR3 is TGTGCCAGCAGCAAAGCCCCCCGACAGTGCTCCTACAATGAGCAGTTCTTC. This encodes CASSKAPRQCSYNEQFF.

V is TRBV9 and J is TRBJ2-3, with D perhaps matching TRBD1 (6 bases). V lost 2 bases and J 2 bases, leaving 12 bases between the germline ends. Per germline, CDR1 SGDLS and CDR2 YYNGEE. This CDR3 comprises 15 residues. The DNA of the CDR3 is TGTGCCAGCAGCGTTGAAGGACAGTTCACAGATACGCAGTATTTT. The encoded protein is CASSVEGQFTDTQYF.

This rearrangement joins TRBV11-2 to TRBJ2-5; tentatively, D is TRBD1 (5 bases). The CDR3 extends over 13 amino acids. V dropped 4 bases and J dropped 3 bases, with 9 bases sitting between them. Germline values: CDR1 SGHAT, CDR2 FQNNGV. The CDR3 loop reads CASSSGMEETQYF. Written as DNA, the CDR3 is TGTGCCAGCAGCTCAGGGATGGAAGAGACCCAGTACTTC.

The chain uses TRBV25-1 and TRBJ2-3; weak D call: TRBD2 (6 bases). The CDR3 spans 17 residues. Germline CDR1 MGHDK, CDR2 SYGVNS. Deletions cut 2 bases from V and 1 base from J, with 16 bases between. CDR3 sequence (DNA): TGTGCCAGCAGTGAAGGTCGGGGGAGTGGTCGCACAGATACGCAGTATTTT. Translated: CASSEGRGSGRTDTQYF.

This rearrangement joins TRBV19 to TRBJ1-5; D ambiguous. This CDR3 contains 15 residues. V was cut by 4 bases and J by 0 bases, with 10 bases left in between. Germline V gives CDR1 LNHDA, CDR2 SQIVND (reference sequence). Here the CDR3 reads CASSRSDYSNQPQHF. The CDR3 coding sequence is TGTGCCAGTAGTAGGTCAGATTATAGCAATCAGCCCCAGCATTTT. Based on the CDR3 plus reference TRBV19 and TRBJ1-5, the full variable domain is DGGITQSPKYLFRKEGQNVTLSCEQNLNHDAMYWYRQDPGQGLRLIYYSQIVNDFQKGDIAEGYSVSREKKESFPLTVTSAQKNPTAFYLCASSRSDYSNQPQHFGDGTRLSIL.